This T cell receptor (beta chain) was documented in a study of shared clonotypes between healthy human individuals. Measured with immunoSEQ multiplex PCR; TCRdb has only the in-frame clones, and not every one. The sample consists of about 380,000 clones, about 96% of them appearing once. Findings of the study overall: Clonotype sharing among donors was expected to depend on sequencing depth. Some naive CD4 clonotypes, around 4.7%, turned up in common across a few donors.

In regard to this clone: Its antigen is as yet unknown.

CDR3 length equals 14 residues. Germline loops: CDR1 SGHAT, CDR2 FQDESV (reference sequence). Trimming cost V 1 base and J 0 bases, with 1 base left between them. The gene calls are TRBV11-1 and TRBJ2-6; D remains unclear. Material: memory CD8+ T cells sorted from blood. Specified subset: CD45RO+ cells pooled with CCR7-negative TemRA cells. The clonotype comes from a man between 25 and 39 years old in good health. CDR3 protein: CASSLGSGANVLTF. In nucleotides, the CDR3 is TGTGCCAGCAGCTTAGGCTCTGGGGCCAACGTCCTGACTTTC.